The clone carrying this TCR beta chain was counted between two and nine times. The data derive from a study of blood T cell repertoires in COVID-19. About the research overall: PBMCs, B-cell-depleted T cells, or T cells were the source of the cDNA or gDNA that made up the material.

Authors' methods: Reference gene primer amplification yielded estimated nucleated cell counts. This table comes from immunoSEQ multiplex PCR, and its TCRdb copy is limited to in-frame clones, with some not included. That table is the source of V, J and clone size, and D and trimming were worked out from the DNA. This sample has 110,000 or so clones, with roughly 84% found just once. The CDR3 runs to 15 residues. CDR1 GTSNPN and CDR2 SVGIG come from the germline V gene (reference sequence). Between the trimmed V and J ends, which lost 3 bases and 2 bases, there was a span of 17 bases. This TCR came from a woman in her seventies who had recovered from COVID-19. The rearrangement uses TRBV30 and TRBJ2-7; D is perhaps TRBD2 (5 bases). Sequencing input: peripheral blood. The CDR3: CAWSLRGILTYEQYF. CDR3 nucleotide sequence: TGTGCCTGGAGCCTCCGAGGGATCTTAACCTACGAGCAGTACTTC. Looking up the rest from reference TRBV30 and TRBJ2-7 gives the full variable domain: SQTIHQWPATLVQPVGSPLSLECTVEGTSNPNLYWYRQAAGRGLQLLFYSVGIGQISSEVPQNLSASRPQDRQFILSSKKLLLSDSGFYLCAWSLRGILTYEQYFGPGTRLTVT.